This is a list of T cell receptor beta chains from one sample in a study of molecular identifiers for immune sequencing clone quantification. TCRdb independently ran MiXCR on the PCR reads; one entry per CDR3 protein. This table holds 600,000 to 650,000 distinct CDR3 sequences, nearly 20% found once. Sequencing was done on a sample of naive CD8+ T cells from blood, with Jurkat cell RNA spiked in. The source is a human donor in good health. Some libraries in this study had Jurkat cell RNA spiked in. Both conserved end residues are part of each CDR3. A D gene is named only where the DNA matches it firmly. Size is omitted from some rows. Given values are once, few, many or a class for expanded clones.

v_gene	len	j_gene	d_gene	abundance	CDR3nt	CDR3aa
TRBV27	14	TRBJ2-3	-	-	TGTGCCAGCACCGGTCGGGGGTGCGCGGATACGCAGTATTTT	CASTGRGCADTQYF
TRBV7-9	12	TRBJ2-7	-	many	TGTGCCAGCAGCCCCAGGGTGGGCGAGCAGTACTTC	CASSPRVGEQYF
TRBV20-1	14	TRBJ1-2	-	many	TGCAGTGCATTGGTGAGGGGCCTCAACTATGGCTACACCTTC	CSALVRGLNYGYTF
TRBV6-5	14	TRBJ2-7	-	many	TGTGCCAGCAGTTATGCCCGAGCAGGCTACGAGCAGTACTTC	CASSYARAGYEQYF
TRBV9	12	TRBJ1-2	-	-	TGTGCCAGCAAGGGGAGTCACTATGGCTACACCTTC	CASKGSHYGYTF
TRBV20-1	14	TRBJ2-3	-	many	TGCAGTGCTAGAGAGGGTCCCGAATGGGATACGCAGTATTTT	CSAREGPEWDTQYF
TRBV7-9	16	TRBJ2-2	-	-	TGTGCCAGCAGCTTAGAGTCAAGGGCCAACACCGGGGAGCTGTTTTTT	CASSLESRANTGELFF
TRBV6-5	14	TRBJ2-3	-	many	TGTGCCAGCAGGGATCTAGCGCCCCCAGATACGCAGTATTTT	CASRDLAPPDTQYF
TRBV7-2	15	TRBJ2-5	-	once	TGTGCCAGCAGCTTAGGGGACGGGGTGTTGGAGACCCAGTACTTC	CASSLGDGVLETQYF
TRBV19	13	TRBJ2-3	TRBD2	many	TGTGCCAGTAGTGAATCGATTCCGGGGGGGCAGTATTTT	CASSESIPGGQYF
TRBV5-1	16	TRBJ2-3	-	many	TGCGCCAGCAGCTCAAGCCGGACAGTTAGCACAGATACGCAGTATTTT	CASSSSRTVSTDTQYF
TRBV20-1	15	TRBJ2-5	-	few	TGCAGTGCTAGAAGATTTGGGGGGAGAGGGGAGACCCAGTACTTC	CSARRFGGRGETQYF
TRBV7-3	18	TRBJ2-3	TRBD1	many	TGTGCCAGCAGCTTGATCTCTGGGGACAGGGGGAGAGGAGATACGCAGTATTTT	CASSLISGDRGRGDTQYF
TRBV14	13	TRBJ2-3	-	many	TGTGCCAGCAGCCAAGGGAAAGGAGATACGCAGTATTTT	CASSQGKGDTQYF
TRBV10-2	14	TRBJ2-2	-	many	TGCGCCAGCAGCCGGGACTTAAACACCGGGGAGCTGTTTTTT	CASSRDLNTGELFF
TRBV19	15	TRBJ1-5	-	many	TGTGCCAGTAGTATAGACCGGGGGGTAGGCCAGCCCCAGCATTTT	CASSIDRGVGQPQHF